This T cell receptor (beta chain) comes out of a study of cytomegalovirus exposure and HLA in healthy donors. PCR used 60 Vbeta primers and 13 Jbeta primers. Clones were sequenced by immunoSEQ multiplex PCR, and TCRdb holds only the in-frame ones, with some missing. The sample has approximately 170,000 clones, 65% to 85% seen once. The CDR3 runs to 13 residues. The germline V gene has CDR1 SGHVS and CDR2 FQNEAQ. The V end lost 1 base, the J end lost 7 bases, and 10 bases lay between the germline ends. This rearrangement joins TRBV7-8 to TRBJ1-2; D is unresolved. Material: PBMCs. The source of this sequence is a woman between 35 and 50 years old in good health and CMV-seropositive. CDR3 sequence: CASSLGGLGGYTF. Written as DNA, the CDR3 is TGTGCCAGCAGCTTAGGCGGACTGGGTGGCTACACCTTC.